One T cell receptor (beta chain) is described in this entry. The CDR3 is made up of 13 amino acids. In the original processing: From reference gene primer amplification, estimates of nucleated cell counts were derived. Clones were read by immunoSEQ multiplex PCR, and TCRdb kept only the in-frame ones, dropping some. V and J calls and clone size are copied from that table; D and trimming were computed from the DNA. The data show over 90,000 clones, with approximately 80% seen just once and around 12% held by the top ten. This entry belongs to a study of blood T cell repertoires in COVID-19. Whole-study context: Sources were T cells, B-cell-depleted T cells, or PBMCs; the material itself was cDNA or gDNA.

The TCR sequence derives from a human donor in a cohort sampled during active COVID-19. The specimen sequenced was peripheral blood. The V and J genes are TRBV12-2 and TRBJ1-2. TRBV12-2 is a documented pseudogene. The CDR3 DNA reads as TGTGCAAGCCGGTGGGGGAGGGCGGATGGCTACACCTTC. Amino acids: CASRWGRADGYTF.